Listed below are T cell receptor beta chains from one sample, sequenced in a study of blood T cell repertoires in COVID-19. TCRdb's copy holds only in-frame clones and misses some; the assay was immunoSEQ multiplex PCR. The sample holds around 150,000 clones; approximately 80% are singletons and the top ten take approximately 11%. The sample consisted of peripheral blood. The receptor set was obtained from a man in his sixties who had recovered from COVID-19. CDR3s include the opening cysteine and the closing phenylalanine or tryptophan. Fields, in order: D gene, J gene, clone size, V gene, CDR3 protein, CDR3 DNA. D genes are given only for firm matches. The listing skips clone size in some rows; elsewhere it reads once, few, many or a size class.

>TRBD2|TRBJ2-3|.|TRBV19
CASSIEAREVDTQYF
TGTGCCAGTAGTATAGAGGCGCGGGAGGTTGATACGCAGTATTTT
>TRBD2|TRBJ2-5|.|TRBV7-2
CASSNHGGAGMEETQYF
TGTGCCAGCAGCAATCACGGGGGGGCAGGGATGGAGGAGACCCAGTACTTC
>TRBD2|TRBJ2-7|.|TRBV3-1/TRBV3-2
CASSPGLAGIYEQYF
TGTGCCAGCAGCCCGGGACTAGCGGGGATCTACGAGCAGTACTTC
>TRBD1|TRBJ2-2|once|TRBV28
CASSQTGGAGELFF
TGTGCCAGCAGTCAAACAGGGGGAGCCGGGGAGCTGTTTTTT
>TRBD1|TRBJ2-3|.|TRBV2
CASRVDRVSDTQYF
TGTGCCAGCAGGGTAGACAGGGTGTCGGATACGCAGTATTTT
>TRBD2|TRBJ2-1|.|TRBV7-2
CASSYLAGAYNEQFF
TGTGCCAGCAGCTACTTAGCGGGGGCATACAATGAGCAGTTCTTC
>TRBD2|TRBJ2-3|.|TRBV6-5
CASSYTSGGVSDTQYF
TGTGCCAGCAGCTACACTAGCGGGGGGGTTTCAGATACGCAGTATTTT
>.|TRBJ1-6|.|TRBV27
CASSLTGRDSPLHF
TGTGCCAGCAGTTTAACCGGGAGGGATTCACCCCTCCACTTT
>.|TRBJ1-2|.|TRBV3-1/TRBV3-2
CASSQARSDYGYTF
TGTGCCAGCAGCCAAGCCAGGTCGGACTATGGCTACACCTTC
>.|TRBJ2-1|once|TRBV28
CASSSGQGPEQFF
TGTGCCAGCAGTTCGGGACAAGGCCCCGAGCAGTTCTTC